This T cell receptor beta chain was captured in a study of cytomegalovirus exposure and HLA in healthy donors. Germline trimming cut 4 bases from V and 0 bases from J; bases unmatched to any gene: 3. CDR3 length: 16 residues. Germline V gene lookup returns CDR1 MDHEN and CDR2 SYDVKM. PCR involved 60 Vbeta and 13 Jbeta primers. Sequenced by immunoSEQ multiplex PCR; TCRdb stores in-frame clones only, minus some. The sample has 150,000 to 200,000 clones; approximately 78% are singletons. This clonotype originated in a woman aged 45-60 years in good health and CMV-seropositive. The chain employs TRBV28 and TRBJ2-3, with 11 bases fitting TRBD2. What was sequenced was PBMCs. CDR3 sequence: CASSSGTSGSTDTQYF. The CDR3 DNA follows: TGTGCCAGCAGTTCCGGGACTAGCGGCAGCACAGATACGCAGTATTTT.